This T cell receptor beta chain derives from a study of T cells in Graves' hyperthyroidism and ophthalmopathy. Trimming pared 4 bases from V and 3 bases from J, leaving 12 bases between. CDR3 length equals 14 residues. Germline values: CDR1 SGHAT, CDR2 FQNNGV. Regions amplified from RNA transcripts were the TCR beta CDR3 regions. RT-PCR in the first round (using the HTBI primer set) targeted the TCR CDR3. MiXCR, run by TCRdb on the multiplex PCR reads, gives a single entry per CDR3 protein. The data show roughly 710,000 distinct CDR3 sequences, roughly a third seen once. This clonotype has at least ten counts. No antigen is known for it. Study-level points and caveats: A model built on 13 V-J features separated ophthalmopathy from stable hyperthyroidism.

The sequencing sample was made of blood. The sequence was obtained from a woman aged 40 to 50 with Graves' hyperthyroidism. The rearrangement joins TRBV11-2 to TRBJ1-2, with D tentatively TRBD1 (5 bases). Here the CDR3 reads CASSSWAGHYGYTF. In DNA, the CDR3 is TGTGCCAGCAGCTCTTGGGCAGGGCACTATGGCTACACCTTC.